A selection of T cell receptor beta chains follows, all from one sample in a study of blood T cell repertoires in COVID-19. TCRdb's table, derived via immunoSEQ multiplex PCR, lists solely in-frame clones and lacks some. In the table there are approximately 240,000 clones, roughly 88% of which are singletons. The sequenced sample was peripheral blood. These receptors all stem from a middle-aged woman who had recovered from COVID-19. The CDR3 runs from the conserved cysteine through the conserved F or W. The D gene is left open where the match is weak. Clone size is shown for a subset of rows, as once, few, many or a class of expanded clone.

clone size	J gene	D gene	V gene	CDR3 protein	CDR3 DNA
NA	TRBJ2-2	TRBD1	TRBV5-6	CASSAGTGVTGELFF	TGTGCCAGCAGCGCGGGGACAGGGGTGACCGGGGAGCTGTTTTTT
NA	TRBJ2-1	TRBD2	TRBV4-3	CASSQEVSGGDNEQFF	TGCGCCAGCAGCCAAGAGGTTAGCGGGGGGGACAATGAGCAGTTCTTC
NA	TRBJ1-2	TRBD1	TRBV14	CASSQGQGASYGYTF	TGTGCCAGCAGCCAGGGACAGGGGGCGAGCTATGGCTACACCTTC
NA	TRBJ2-1	NA	TRBV4-1	CASGPAPGPYNEQFF	TGCGCCAGCGGGCCCGCTCCCGGCCCCTACAATGAGCAGTTCTTC
NA	TRBJ2-7	NA	TRBV11-3	CASSLDPGDNEQYF	TGTGCCAGCAGCTTAGACCCCGGGGACAACGAGCAGTACTTC
NA	TRBJ2-1	TRBD2	TRBV6-5	CASRETSGGYNEQFF	TGTGCCAGCAGAGAGACTAGCGGGGGTTACAATGAGCAGTTCTTC
once	TRBJ2-7	NA	TRBV28	CASSPGQGGGDEQYF	TGTGCCAGCAGTCCAGGTCAGGGGGGCGGGGACGAGCAGTACTTC
few	TRBJ2-7	TRBD1	TRBV5-1	CASSSRQGPRAYEQYF	TGCGCCAGCAGCTCGCGACAGGGGCCGAGGGCCTACGAGCAGTACTTC
NA	TRBJ2-7	NA	TRBV14	CASSPDPRRGYEQYF	TGTGCCAGCAGCCCGGATCCAAGGAGAGGGTACGAGCAGTACTTC
once	TRBJ2-2	NA	TRBV11-2	CASSQQGPGELFF	TGTGCCAGCAGCCAACAGGGCCCCGGGGAGCTGTTTTTT
NA	TRBJ2-7	NA	TRBV7-6	CASTNAGEQYF	TGTGCCAGCACTAACGCGGGCGAGCAGTACTTC
few	TRBJ2-2	TRBD2	TRBV2	CASTREGDTGELFF	TGTGCCAGCACCCGGGAGGGGGACACCGGGGAGCTGTTTTTT
NA	TRBJ2-1	TRBD1	TRBV12-3/TRBV12-4	CASSPGTGLLF	TGTGCCAGCAGTCCAGGGACAGGCCTCCTCTTC
NA	TRBJ1-1	TRBD1	TRBV18	CASSPGQVPDEAFF	TGTGCCAGCTCACCGGGACAGGTGCCCGATGAAGCTTTCTTT
NA	TRBJ1-5	NA	TRBV10-3	CAISEGAALNQPQHF	TGTGCCATCAGTGAAGGGGCAGCACTAAATCAGCCCCAGCATTTT
NA	TRBJ1-2	NA	TRBV6-2/TRBV6-3	CASSYWNGGLYGYTF	TGTGCCAGCAGTTATTGGAACGGAGGACTCTATGGCTACACCTTC
NA	TRBJ1-2	NA	TRBV3-1/TRBV3-2	CASSPEGRHGYTF	TGTGCCAGCAGCCCTGAAGGGAGGCATGGCTACACCTTC
NA	TRBJ1-4	TRBD1	TRBV19	CASSRQGAANEKLFF	TGTGCCAGTAGTCGACAGGGGGCAGCTAATGAAAAACTGTTTTTT
NA	TRBJ1-4	NA	TRBV28	CASSPPAGGGDEKLFF	TGTGCCAGCAGCCCGCCGGCGGGGGGCGGGGATGAAAAACTGTTTTTT
NA	TRBJ2-7	TRBD1	TRBV6-1	CASSDRQGLEQYF	TGTGCCAGCAGTGATCGACAGGGGCTCGAGCAGTACTTC
NA	TRBJ1-1	NA	TRBV19	CASSAAGSRLNTEAFF	TGTGCCAGTAGTGCCGCCGGGAGCCGGCTGAACACTGAAGCTTTCTTT
NA	TRBJ2-5	NA	TRBV11-3	CASSLGMRGEGYF	TGTGCCAGCAGCTTAGGGATGCGGGGCGAAGGGTACTTC
NA	TRBJ2-3	TRBD2	TRBV7-3	CASSRSGGLAADTQYF	TGTGCCAGCAGTCGGTCAGGGGGACTAGCGGCAGATACGCAGTATTTT
NA	TRBJ1-4	TRBD1	TRBV5-5	CASSWVEGQGAYSNQKLFF	TGTGCCAGCAGCTGGGTGGAAGGACAGGGGGCCTACTCTAATCAAAAACTGTTTTTT
NA	TRBJ2-2	TRBD2	TRBV7-2	CASSNGTSGRNTGELFF	TGTGCCAGCAGCAACGGGACTAGCGGGAGGAACACCGGGGAGCTGTTTTTT
NA	TRBJ1-3	NA	TRBV9	CASSARSQPGSGNTIYF	TGTGCCAGCAGCGCCCGTAGCCAGCCCGGCTCTGGAAACACCATATATTTT
NA	TRBJ1-5	NA	TRBV29-1	CSVSTDTSNQPQHF	TGCAGCGTTTCTACGGACACTAGCAATCAGCCCCAGCATTTT
once	TRBJ2-2	TRBD1	TRBV4-3	CASSQGYTGATGELFF	TGCGCCAGCAGCCAAGGTTATACAGGGGCCACCGGGGAGCTGTTTTTT
NA	TRBJ2-3	NA	TRBV7-3	CASSWAGATDTQYF	TGTGCCAGCAGCTGGGCGGGGGCCACAGATACGCAGTATTTT
NA	TRBJ2-4	TRBD2	TRBV3-1/TRBV3-2	CASSHRNSGRGDNIQYF	TGTGCCAGCAGCCACCGAAATAGCGGGAGGGGCGACAACATTCAGTACTTC
NA	TRBJ1-2	NA	TRBV19	CASSTNNLYGYTF	TGTGCCAGTAGTACCAACAATCTCTATGGCTACACCTTC
NA	TRBJ2-2	NA	TRBV29-1	CSVGQINTGELFF	TGCAGCGTTGGGCAGATCAACACCGGGGAGCTGTTTTTT
NA	TRBJ2-7	TRBD2	TRBV6-5	CASTNAAGGRNEQYF	TGTGCCAGCACTAACGCGGCGGGAGGGAGAAACGAGCAGTACTTC
NA	TRBJ2-7	TRBD1	TRBV10-3	CAISESAGGYEQYF	TGTGCCATCAGTGAGTCGGCAGGGGGTTACGAGCAGTACTTC
NA	TRBJ1-5	TRBD1	TRBV7-2	CASSLTGTGSNQPQHF	TGTGCCAGCAGCCTTACCGGGACAGGGAGCAATCAGCCCCAGCATTTT
NA	TRBJ2-5	NA	TRBV9	CASSVARGRGETQYF	TGTGCCAGCAGCGTAGCCCGGGGTCGGGGAGAGACCCAGTACTTC